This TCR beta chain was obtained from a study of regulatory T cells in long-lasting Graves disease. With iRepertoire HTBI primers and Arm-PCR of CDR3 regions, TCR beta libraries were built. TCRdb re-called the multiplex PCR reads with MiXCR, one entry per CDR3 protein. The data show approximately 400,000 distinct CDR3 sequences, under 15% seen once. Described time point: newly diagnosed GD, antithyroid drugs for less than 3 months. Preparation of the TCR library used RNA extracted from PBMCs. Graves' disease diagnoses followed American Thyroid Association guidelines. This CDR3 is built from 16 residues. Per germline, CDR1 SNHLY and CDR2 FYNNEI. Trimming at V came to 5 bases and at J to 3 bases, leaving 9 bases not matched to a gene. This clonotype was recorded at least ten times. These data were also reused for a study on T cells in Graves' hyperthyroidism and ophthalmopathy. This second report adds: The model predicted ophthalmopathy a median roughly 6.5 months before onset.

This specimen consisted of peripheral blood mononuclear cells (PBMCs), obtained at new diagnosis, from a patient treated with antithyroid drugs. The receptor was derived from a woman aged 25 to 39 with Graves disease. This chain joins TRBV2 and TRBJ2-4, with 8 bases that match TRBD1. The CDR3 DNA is TGTGCCAGCAGTCCCTGGACAGGGAATTACAAAAACATTCAGTACTTC. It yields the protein CASSPWTGNYKNIQYF.